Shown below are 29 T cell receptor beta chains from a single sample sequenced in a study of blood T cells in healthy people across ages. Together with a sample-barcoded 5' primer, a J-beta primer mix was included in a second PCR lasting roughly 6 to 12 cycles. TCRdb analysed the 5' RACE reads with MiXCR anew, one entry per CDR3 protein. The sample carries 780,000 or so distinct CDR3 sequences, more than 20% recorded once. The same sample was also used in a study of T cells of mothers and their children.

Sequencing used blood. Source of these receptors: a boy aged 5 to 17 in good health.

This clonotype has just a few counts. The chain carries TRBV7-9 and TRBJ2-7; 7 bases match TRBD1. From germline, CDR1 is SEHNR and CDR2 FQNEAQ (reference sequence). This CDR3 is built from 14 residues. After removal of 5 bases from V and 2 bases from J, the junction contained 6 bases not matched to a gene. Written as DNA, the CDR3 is TGTGCCAGCAGCCATACGACAGGGCCCTACGAGCAGTACTTC. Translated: CASSHTTGPYEQYF. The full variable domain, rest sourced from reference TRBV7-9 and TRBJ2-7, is DTGVSQNPRHKITKRGQNVTFRCDPISEHNRLYWYRQTLGQGPEFLTYFQNEAQLEKSRLLSDRFSAERPKGSFSTLEIQRTEQGDSAMYLCASSHTTGPYEQYFGPGTRLTVT.

Here the CDR3 DNA reads TGCAGTGCTAGAGTGACGGGGGGCGCCGGGACTTTGCTCAGGGGCAATCAGCCCCAGCATTTT. Its protein product is CSARVTGGAGTLLRGNQPQHF. This chain joins TRBV20-1 and TRBJ1-5; D might be TRBD1 (6 bases). The CDR3 consists of 21 residues. The V end lost 1 base, the J end lost 2 bases, and 30 bases lay between the germline ends. Germline V lookup: CDR1 DFQATT, CDR2 SNEGSKA (reference sequence).

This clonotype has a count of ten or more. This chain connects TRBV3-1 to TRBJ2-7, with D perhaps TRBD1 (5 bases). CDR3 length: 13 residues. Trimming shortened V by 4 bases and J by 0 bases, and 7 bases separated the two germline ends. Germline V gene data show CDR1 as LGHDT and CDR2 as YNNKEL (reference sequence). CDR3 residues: CASSRQSSYEQYF. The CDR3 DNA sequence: TGTGCCAGCAGCCGACAGAGCTCCTACGAGCAGTACTTC.

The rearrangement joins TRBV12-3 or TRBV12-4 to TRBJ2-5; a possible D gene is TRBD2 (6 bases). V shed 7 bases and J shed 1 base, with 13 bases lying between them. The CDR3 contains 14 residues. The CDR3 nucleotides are TGTGCCAGCACCATTACTAGCTCCCAAGAGACCCAGTACTTC. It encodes CASTITSSQETQYF.

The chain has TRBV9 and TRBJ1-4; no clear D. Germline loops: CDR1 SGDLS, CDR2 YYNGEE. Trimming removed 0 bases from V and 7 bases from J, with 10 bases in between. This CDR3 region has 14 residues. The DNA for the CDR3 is TGTGCCAGCAGCGTAGCCCTCGGCTCTGAAAAACTGTTTTTT. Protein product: CASSVALGSEKLFF.

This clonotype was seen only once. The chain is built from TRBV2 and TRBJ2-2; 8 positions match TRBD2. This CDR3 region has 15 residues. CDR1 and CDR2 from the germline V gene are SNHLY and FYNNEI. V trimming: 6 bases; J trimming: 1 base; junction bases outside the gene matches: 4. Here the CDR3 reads CASRREGMNTGELFF. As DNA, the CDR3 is TGTGCCAGCAGACGGGAGGGGATGAACACCGGGGAGCTGTTTTTT.

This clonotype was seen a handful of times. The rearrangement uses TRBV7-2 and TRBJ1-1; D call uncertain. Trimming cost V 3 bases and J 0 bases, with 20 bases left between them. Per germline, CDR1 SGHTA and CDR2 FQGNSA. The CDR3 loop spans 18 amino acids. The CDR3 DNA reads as TGTGCCAGCAGCTTCGGCGTACAGAGAGTTGCTATGAACACTGAAGCTTTCTTT. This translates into CASSFGVQRVAMNTEAFF.

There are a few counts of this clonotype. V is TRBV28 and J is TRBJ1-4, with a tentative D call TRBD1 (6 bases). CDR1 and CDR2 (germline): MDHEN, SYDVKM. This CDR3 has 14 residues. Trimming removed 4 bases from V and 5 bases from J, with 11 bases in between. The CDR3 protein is CASSSPGQNEKLFF. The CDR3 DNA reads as TGTGCCAGCAGTTCCCCGGGACAAAATGAAAAACTGTTTTTT. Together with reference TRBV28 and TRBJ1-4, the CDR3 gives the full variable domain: DVKVTQSSRYLVKRTGEKVFLECVQDMDHENMFWYRQDPGLGLRLIYFSYDVKMKEKGDIPEGYSVSREKKERFSLILESASTNQTSMYLCASSSPGQNEKLFFGSGTQLSVL.

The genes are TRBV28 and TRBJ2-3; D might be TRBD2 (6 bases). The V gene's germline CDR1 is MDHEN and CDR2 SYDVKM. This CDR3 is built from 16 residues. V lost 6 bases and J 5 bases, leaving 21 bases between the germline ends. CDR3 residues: CASRSPRLGEVDTQYF. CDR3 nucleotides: TGTGCCAGCAGAAGCCCTAGACTAGGGGAGGTAGATACGCAGTATTTT.

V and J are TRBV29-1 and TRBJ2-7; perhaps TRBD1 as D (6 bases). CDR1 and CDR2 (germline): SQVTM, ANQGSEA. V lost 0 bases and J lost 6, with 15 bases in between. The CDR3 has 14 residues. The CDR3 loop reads CSVEDAQGSFEQYF. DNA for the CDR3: TGCAGCGTTGAAGATGCGCAGGGGAGCTTCGAGCAGTACTTC.

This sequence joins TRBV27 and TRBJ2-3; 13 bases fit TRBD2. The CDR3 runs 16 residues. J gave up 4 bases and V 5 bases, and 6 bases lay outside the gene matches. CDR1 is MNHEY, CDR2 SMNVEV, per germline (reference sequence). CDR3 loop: CASSQLGLAGPDTQYF. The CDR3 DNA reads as TGTGCCAGCAGTCAATTGGGACTAGCGGGGCCAGATACGCAGTATTTT.

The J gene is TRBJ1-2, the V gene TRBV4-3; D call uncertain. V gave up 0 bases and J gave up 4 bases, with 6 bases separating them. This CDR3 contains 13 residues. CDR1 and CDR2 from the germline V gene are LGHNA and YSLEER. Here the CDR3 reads CASSQDHLYGYTF. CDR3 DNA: TGCGCCAGCAGCCAAGATCACCTCTATGGCTACACCTTC.

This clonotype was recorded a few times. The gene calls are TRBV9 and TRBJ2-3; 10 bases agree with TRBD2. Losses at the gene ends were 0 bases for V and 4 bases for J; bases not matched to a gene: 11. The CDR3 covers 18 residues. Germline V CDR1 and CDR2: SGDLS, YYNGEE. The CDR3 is CASSVAASGSHSADTQYF. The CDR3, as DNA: TGTGCCAGCAGCGTAGCGGCTAGCGGGAGCCATTCGGCAGATACGCAGTATTTT.

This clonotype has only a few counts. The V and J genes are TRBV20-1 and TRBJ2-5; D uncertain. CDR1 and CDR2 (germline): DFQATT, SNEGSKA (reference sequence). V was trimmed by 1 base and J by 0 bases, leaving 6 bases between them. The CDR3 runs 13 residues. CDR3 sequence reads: CSARVQYQETQYF. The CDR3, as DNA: TGCAGTGCTAGAGTCCAGTACCAAGAGACCCAGTACTTC.

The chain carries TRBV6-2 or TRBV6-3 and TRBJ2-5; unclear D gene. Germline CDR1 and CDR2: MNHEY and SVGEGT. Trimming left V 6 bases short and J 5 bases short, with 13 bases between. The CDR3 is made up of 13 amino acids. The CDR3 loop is CASRESAPETQYF. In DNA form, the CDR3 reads TGTGCCAGCAGGGAGTCAGCGCCCGAGACCCAGTACTTC.

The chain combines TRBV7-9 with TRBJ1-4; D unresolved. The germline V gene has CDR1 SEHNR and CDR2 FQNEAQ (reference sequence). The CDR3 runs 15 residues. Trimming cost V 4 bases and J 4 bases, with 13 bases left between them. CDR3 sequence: CASSSAAGHNEKLFF. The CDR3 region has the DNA TGTGCCAGCAGCTCAGCAGCGGGTCATAATGAAAAACTGTTTTTT.

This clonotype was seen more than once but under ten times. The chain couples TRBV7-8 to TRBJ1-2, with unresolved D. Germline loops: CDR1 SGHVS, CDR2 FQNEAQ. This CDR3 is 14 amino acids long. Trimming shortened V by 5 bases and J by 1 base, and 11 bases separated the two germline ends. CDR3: CASSPTTDNYGYTF. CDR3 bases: TGTGCCAGCAGCCCGACAACCGATAACTATGGCTACACCTTC.

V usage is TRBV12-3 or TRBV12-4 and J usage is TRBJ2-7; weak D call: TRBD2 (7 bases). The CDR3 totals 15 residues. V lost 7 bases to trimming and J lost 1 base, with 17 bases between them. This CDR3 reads CASTLGGALSYEQYF. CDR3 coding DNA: TGTGCCAGCACTCTTGGGGGGGCCCTATCCTACGAGCAGTACTTC.

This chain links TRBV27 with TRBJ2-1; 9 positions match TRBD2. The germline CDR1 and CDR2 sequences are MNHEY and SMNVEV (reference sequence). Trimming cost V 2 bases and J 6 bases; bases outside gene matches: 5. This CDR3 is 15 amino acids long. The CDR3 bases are TGTGCCAGCAGTTTAGGCGGGGGGGCGCGCAATGAGCAGTTCTTC. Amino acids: CASSLGGGARNEQFF.

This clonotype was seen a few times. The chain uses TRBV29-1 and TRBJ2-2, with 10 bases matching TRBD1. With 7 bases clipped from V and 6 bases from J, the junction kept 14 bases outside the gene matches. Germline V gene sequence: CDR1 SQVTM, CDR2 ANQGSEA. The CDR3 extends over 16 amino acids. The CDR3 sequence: CSGKTGGWGMSGELFF. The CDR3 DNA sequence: TGCAGCGGAAAGACAGGGGGCTGGGGGATGTCCGGGGAGCTGTTTTTT.

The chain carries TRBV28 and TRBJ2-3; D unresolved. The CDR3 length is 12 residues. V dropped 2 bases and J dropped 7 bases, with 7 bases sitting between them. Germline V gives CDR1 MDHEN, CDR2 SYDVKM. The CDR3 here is CASSLGSNTQYF. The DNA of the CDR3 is TGTGCCAGCAGTTTAGGATCCAATACGCAGTATTTT. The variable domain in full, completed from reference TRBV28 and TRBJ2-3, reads DVKVTQSSRYLVKRTGEKVFLECVQDMDHENMFWYRQDPGLGLRLIYFSYDVKMKEKGDIPEGYSVSREKKERFSLILESASTNQTSMYLCASSLGSNTQYFGPGTRLTVL.

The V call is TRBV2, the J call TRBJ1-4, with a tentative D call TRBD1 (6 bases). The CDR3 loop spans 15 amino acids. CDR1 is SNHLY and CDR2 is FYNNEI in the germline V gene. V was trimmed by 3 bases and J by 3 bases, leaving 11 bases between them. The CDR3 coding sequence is TGTGCCAGCAGTGAGGATTCAGGGGCTAATGAAAAACTGTTTTTT. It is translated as CASSEDSGANEKLFF.

The CDR3: CASSFAGQLYEQYF. The CDR3 nucleotides are TGTGCCAGCAGCTTCGCGGGACAGCTCTACGAGCAGTACTTC. This chain connects TRBV7-2 to TRBJ2-7; D may be TRBD1 (7 bases). This CDR3 comprises 14 residues. V was clipped by 3 bases and J by 3 bases, with 12 bases between them. Germline CDR1 and CDR2: SGHTA and FQGNSA.

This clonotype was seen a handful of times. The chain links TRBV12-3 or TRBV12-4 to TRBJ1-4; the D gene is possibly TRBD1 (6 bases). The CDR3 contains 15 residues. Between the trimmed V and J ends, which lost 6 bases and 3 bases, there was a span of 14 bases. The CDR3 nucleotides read TGTGCCAGCAGGGATACAGGGATGGCTAATGAAAAACTGTTTTTT. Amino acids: CASRDTGMANEKLFF.

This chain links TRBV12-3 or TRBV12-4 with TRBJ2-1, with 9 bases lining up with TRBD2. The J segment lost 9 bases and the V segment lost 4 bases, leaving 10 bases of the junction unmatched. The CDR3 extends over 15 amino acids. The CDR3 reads CASSSAGTSPGEQFF. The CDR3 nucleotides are TGTGCCAGCAGTTCGGCCGGGACTAGCCCGGGTGAGCAGTTCTTC.

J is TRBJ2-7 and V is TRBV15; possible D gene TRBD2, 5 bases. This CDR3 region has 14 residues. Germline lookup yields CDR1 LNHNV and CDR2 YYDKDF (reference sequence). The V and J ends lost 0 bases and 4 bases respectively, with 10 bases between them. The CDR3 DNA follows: TGTGCCACCAGCAGAGAGTTTCGGGGATACGAGCAGTACTTC. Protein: CATSREFRGYEQYF.

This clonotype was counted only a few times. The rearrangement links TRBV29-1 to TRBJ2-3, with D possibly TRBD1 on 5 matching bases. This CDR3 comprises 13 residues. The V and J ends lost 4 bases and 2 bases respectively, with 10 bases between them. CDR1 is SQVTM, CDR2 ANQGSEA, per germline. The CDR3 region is CSVVGAYTDTQYF. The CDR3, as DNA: TGCAGCGTTGTAGGGGCGTACACAGATACGCAGTATTTT.

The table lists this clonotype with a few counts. DNA of the CDR3: TGTGCCAGCTCACCACCGATCGCAGATACGCAGTATTTT. It codes for CASSPPIADTQYF. The V and J genes are TRBV18 and TRBJ2-3; no clear D. The V gene lost 0 bases and the J gene lost 4 bases, with 5 bases spanning the gap. The CDR3 consists of 13 residues. CDR1 KGHSH and CDR2 LQKENI come from the germline V gene.

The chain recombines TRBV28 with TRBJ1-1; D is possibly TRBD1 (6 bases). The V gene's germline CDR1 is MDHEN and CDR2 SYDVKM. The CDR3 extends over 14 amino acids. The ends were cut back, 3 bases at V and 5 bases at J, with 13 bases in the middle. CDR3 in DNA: TGTGCCAGCAGTTTGGGAAGGGGGAGGACTGAAGCTTTCTTT. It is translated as CASSLGRGRTEAFF. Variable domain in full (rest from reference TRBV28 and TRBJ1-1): DVKVTQSSRYLVKRTGEKVFLECVQDMDHENMFWYRQDPGLGLRLIYFSYDVKMKEKGDIPEGYSVSREKKERFSLILESASTNQTSMYLCASSLGRGRTEAFFGQGTRLTVV.